The TCR beta chain described here comes from a study of identical twins. The germline CDR1 and CDR2 sequences are SNHLY and FYNNEI. V shed 5 bases, J shed 5 bases, and the junction held 8 bases outside the gene matches. There are 15 residues in the CDR3. Each CDR3 protein gets one entry after TCRdb re-called the 5' RACE reads with MiXCR. The table lists 220,000 or so distinct CDR3 sequences, 5.5% to 7% of them singletons. This sample was shared with a second study, whose subject was yellow fever vaccine responses in identical twins.

Sample: memory (CD45RO+) T cells sorted from blood. The chain couples TRBV2 to TRBJ2-1, with 8 bases fitting TRBD2. This sequence was found in a woman younger than 30 in good health. CDR3 amino acids: CASSLSGSSHNEQFF. In nucleotides, the CDR3 is TGTGCCAGCAGTTTGAGCGGGAGTTCCCACAATGAGCAGTTCTTC.